This T cell receptor beta chain is drawn from a study of T cells after yellow fever vaccination. J gave up 0 bases and V 6 bases, and 7 bases lay outside the gene matches. The CDR3 is 16 amino acids. The V gene's germline CDR1 is DFQATT and CDR2 SNEGSKA (reference sequence). TCRdb independently ran MiXCR on the 5' RACE reads; one entry per CDR3 protein. The sample gives a few hundred thousand distinct CDR3 sequences, around 8.1% of which show up once; around 17% is in the top ten. Points on this clonotype: Its antigen is undetermined.

Study results and caveats: Compared with primary, the secondary response was weaker and peaked at day 5, not 15. Clonotypes found in both CD4 and CD8 compartments made up a small share. The study noted that FACS-sorted repertoires could contain abundant clonotypes contaminating from the bulk population. Post-booster repertoires again held most primary-vaccination clones (just under 97% CD4, approximately 90% CD8).

Source: PBMCs, taken around 45 days after the first yellow fever vaccination. The clonotype was recovered from a man younger than 35 who received the YFV17D yellow fever vaccine. The V gene is TRBV20-1, the J gene TRBJ2-2; TRBD2 aligns across 10 bases. The DNA of the CDR3 is TGCAGTGCGGCATCTAGCGGGAGCGCGAACACCGGGGAGCTGTTTTTT. Translation gives CSAASSGSANTGELFF.